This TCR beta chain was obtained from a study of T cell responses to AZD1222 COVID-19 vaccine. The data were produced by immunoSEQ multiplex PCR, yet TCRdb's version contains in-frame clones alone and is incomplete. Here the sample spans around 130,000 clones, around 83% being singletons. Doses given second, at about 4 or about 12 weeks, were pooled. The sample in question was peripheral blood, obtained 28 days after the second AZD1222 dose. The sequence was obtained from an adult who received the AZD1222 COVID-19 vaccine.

In nucleotides, the CDR3 is TGTGCCAGCAGTCAGGACAGGACTACCTACGAGCAGTACTTC. The encoded protein is CASSQDRTTYEQYF. The rearrangement joins TRBV2 to TRBJ2-7; TRBD1 might be the D (7 bases). Per the germline V gene, CDR1 is SNHLY and CDR2 is FYNNEI. This CDR3 region has 14 residues. Between the trimmed V and J ends, which lost 5 bases and 2 bases, there was a span of 13 bases.